This T cell receptor (beta chain) was sequenced for a study of blood T cell repertoires in COVID-19. Overall study: Specimens from acute and convalescent COVID-19 originated in the United States, Italy and Spain. PBMCs, B-cell-depleted T cells, or T cells were the source of the cDNA or gDNA that made up the material.

From germline, CDR1 is MDHEN and CDR2 SYDVKM. The V end lost 5 bases, the J end lost 3 bases, and 25 bases lay between the germline ends. The CDR3 is made up of 18 amino acids. As originally analysed: Estimates of nucleated cell counts were drawn from the amplification of reference gene primers. Libraries were prepared by immunoSEQ multiplex PCR; TCRdb keeps only in-frame clonotypes and omits some of them. Clonal size and the V and J genes are those of that table, whereas D and trimming came from the DNA. The table shows about 150,000 clones, with roughly 90% occurring only once. This clone came up once.

J is TRBJ1-2 and V is TRBV28; possibly TRBD1 for D (6 bases). The clonotype originates from a human donor in a cohort sampled during active COVID-19. The sequenced material came from peripheral blood. DNA of the CDR3: TGTGCCAGCAGTCGCCATTATAAACAGGGACATCTTGACTATGGCTACACCTTC. Its translation: CASSRHYKQGHLDYGYTF.